The rows below give T cell receptor beta chains drawn from one sample of a study of shared clonotypes between healthy human individuals. Measured with immunoSEQ multiplex PCR; TCRdb has only the in-frame clones, and not every one. The top ten clones hold roughly 2% of a sample with 550,000 to 700,000 clones, about 80% of them seen once. Source material: memory CD4+ T cells sorted from blood. Receptor source: a woman in her twenties or thirties in good health. Both conserved end residues are part of each CDR3. The D gene is left open where the match is weak. For some rows the clone size is stated as once, few or many, or as a class when expanded; others skip it.

D gene: NA
clone size: NA
V gene: TRBV19
J gene: TRBJ1-2
CDR3 DNA: TGTGCCAGTAGTGACAGGATCTCCGACTATGGCTACACCTTC
CDR3 protein: CASSDRISDYGYTF

D gene: NA
clone size: once
V gene: TRBV7-2
J gene: TRBJ2-5
CDR3 DNA: TGTGCCAGCAGCTTAGAAGTCACCTGGAGAGAGACCCAGTACTTC
CDR3 protein: CASSLEVTWRETQYF

D gene: NA
clone size: NA
V gene: TRBV19
J gene: TRBJ2-2
CDR3 DNA: TGTGCCAGTAGTGAGGACAGTACCGGGGAGCTGTTTTTT
CDR3 protein: CASSEDSTGELFF

D gene: TRBD1
clone size: NA
V gene: TRBV19
J gene: TRBJ1-2
CDR3 DNA: TGTGCCAGTACCTCGACAGGGACTGGCTACACCTTC
CDR3 protein: CASTSTGTGYTF

D gene: NA
clone size: NA
V gene: TRBV30
J gene: TRBJ2-7
CDR3 DNA: TGTGCCTGGAGTGTACGTCGGCCGGGGGTCTCGCCGGGGCAGTACTTC
CDR3 protein: CAWSVRRPGVSPGQYF

D gene: NA
clone size: NA
V gene: TRBV11-1
J gene: TRBJ2-1
CDR3 DNA: TGTGCCAGCAGCTTGCGGGCTATCGACAATGAGCAGTTCTTC
CDR3 protein: CASSLRAIDNEQFF

D gene: TRBD1
clone size: NA
V gene: TRBV10-3
J gene: TRBJ2-7
CDR3 DNA: TGTGCCATCAGTGACCGGACAGGGAAGACCTACGAGCAGTACTTC
CDR3 protein: CAISDRTGKTYEQYF

D gene: TRBD2
clone size: NA
V gene: TRBV6-1
J gene: TRBJ2-7
CDR3 DNA: TGTGCCAGCAGTGAAGGGCTAGCGGGAGGGGGGGAAGAGCAGTACTTC
CDR3 protein: CASSEGLAGGGEEQYF

D gene: TRBD2
clone size: NA
V gene: TRBV7-9
J gene: TRBJ2-5
CDR3 DNA: TGTGCCAGCAGCTTAGACCCGGGAGGCCAAGAGACCCAGTACTTC
CDR3 protein: CASSLDPGGQETQYF

D gene: TRBD2
clone size: NA
V gene: TRBV5-1
J gene: TRBJ2-1
CDR3 DNA: TGCGCCAGCAGCTTGCCGCGCGGGGGTGGGACCTACAATGAGCAGTTCTTC
CDR3 protein: CASSLPRGGGTYNEQFF

D gene: TRBD2
clone size: NA
V gene: TRBV27
J gene: TRBJ2-7
CDR3 DNA: TGTGCCAGCAGTTTAGGGGGTTGGGGAGGGGCCGAGCAGTACTTC
CDR3 protein: CASSLGGWGGAEQYF

D gene: NA
clone size: NA
V gene: TRBV4-1
J gene: TRBJ2-1
CDR3 DNA: TGCGCCAGCAGCCAAGAGGACATAAGCTCCTACAATGAGCAGTTCTTC
CDR3 protein: CASSQEDISSYNEQFF

D gene: NA
clone size: NA
V gene: TRBV2
J gene: TRBJ2-7
CDR3 DNA: TGTGCCAGCAGACGAACACAGTACGAGCAGTACTTC
CDR3 protein: CASRRTQYEQYF

D gene: NA
clone size: NA
V gene: TRBV9
J gene: TRBJ1-3
CDR3 DNA: TGTGCCAGCAGCGTAGGTTGGCAGTCTGGAAACACCATATATTTT
CDR3 protein: CASSVGWQSGNTIYF

D gene: NA
clone size: NA
V gene: TRBV6-1
J gene: TRBJ1-4
CDR3 DNA: TGTGCCAGCAGTGAAGCGAGTGGGAATGAAAAACTGTTTTTT
CDR3 protein: CASSEASGNEKLFF

D gene: TRBD2
clone size: NA
V gene: TRBV2
J gene: TRBJ2-7
CDR3 DNA: TGTGCCAGCAGCTTACTAGCGGGGGGCCACGAGCAGTACTTC
CDR3 protein: CASSLLAGGHEQYF

D gene: NA
clone size: NA
V gene: TRBV5-1
J gene: TRBJ1-1
CDR3 DNA: TGCGCCAGCAGCTTGGGACAGCCATACACTGAAGCTTTCTTT
CDR3 protein: CASSLGQPYTEAFF

D gene: NA
clone size: NA
V gene: TRBV7-9
J gene: TRBJ1-4
CDR3 DNA: TGTGCCAGCAGCCTCAAGTACAATGAAAAACTGTTTTTT
CDR3 protein: CASSLKYNEKLFF

D gene: NA
clone size: NA
V gene: TRBV7-2
J gene: TRBJ2-5
CDR3 DNA: TGTGCCAGCACCCCGGCGTGGGAGACCCAGTACTTC
CDR3 protein: CASTPAWETQYF

D gene: NA
clone size: NA
V gene: TRBV5-5
J gene: TRBJ2-6
CDR3 DNA: TGTGCCAGCAGCTTCTTGAACCCGTCTTTCTCTGGGGCCAACGTCCTGACTTTC
CDR3 protein: CASSFLNPSFSGANVLTF

D gene: TRBD2
clone size: NA
V gene: TRBV28
J gene: TRBJ2-1
CDR3 DNA: TGTGCCAGCAGTTTAGAGAGCGGGAGTTCCTACAATGAGCAGTTCTTC
CDR3 protein: CASSLESGSSYNEQFF

D gene: NA
clone size: NA
V gene: TRBV5-1
J gene: TRBJ1-1
CDR3 DNA: TGCGCCAGCAGCTTGAGTCTGAACACTGAAGCTTTCTTT
CDR3 protein: CASSLSLNTEAFF

D gene: NA
clone size: few
V gene: TRBV6-5
J gene: TRBJ1-2
CDR3 DNA: TGTGCCAGCAGTTTAGCTTTAGGACTCAACTATGGCTACACCTTC
CDR3 protein: CASSLALGLNYGYTF

D gene: NA
clone size: few
V gene: TRBV6-1
J gene: TRBJ1-5
CDR3 DNA: TGTGCCAGCAGTGAATCTTCTGGCAGGGCTCAGCCCCAGCATTTT
CDR3 protein: CASSESSGRAQPQHF

D gene: NA
clone size: NA
V gene: TRBV28
J gene: TRBJ2-1
CDR3 DNA: TGTGCCAGCAGTTTCCGGCTGCTTAATGAGCAGTTCTTC
CDR3 protein: CASSFRLLNEQFF

D gene: NA
clone size: NA
V gene: TRBV29-1
J gene: TRBJ1-2
CDR3 DNA: TGCAGCGTTGACCCCTCGACGACAGGTTTTGACTATGGCTACACCTTC
CDR3 protein: CSVDPSTTGFDYGYTF

D gene: NA
clone size: once
V gene: TRBV10-1
J gene: TRBJ2-6
CDR3 DNA: TGCGCCAGCAGTGAAAGTACTGGGGCCAACGTCCTGACTTTC
CDR3 protein: CASSESTGANVLTF

D gene: NA
clone size: NA
V gene: TRBV5-6
J gene: TRBJ2-5
CDR3 DNA: TGTGCCAGCAGCGCCGGACCCAAGCAGTACTTC
CDR3 protein: CASSAGPKQYF

D gene: TRBD2
clone size: NA
V gene: TRBV7-3
J gene: TRBJ2-1
CDR3 DNA: TGTGCCAGCAGCTTAGGGTTAGGAGCGGGAGGGCGGGATGAGCAGTTCTTC
CDR3 protein: CASSLGLGAGGRDEQFF

D gene: NA
clone size: NA
V gene: TRBV2
J gene: TRBJ2-7
CDR3 DNA: TGTGCCAGTGCAGAGGGGGGGGCGTGGATCACCGCCTACGAGCAGTACTTC
CDR3 protein: CASAEGGAWITAYEQYF

D gene: NA
clone size: NA
V gene: TRBV4-1
J gene: TRBJ1-4
CDR3 DNA: TGCGCCAGCAGCCAAGGGGAGGTCCGTGAAAAACTGTTTTTT
CDR3 protein: CASSQGEVREKLFF

D gene: TRBD2
clone size: NA
V gene: TRBV4-1
J gene: TRBJ2-3
CDR3 DNA: TGCGCCAGCAGCCAAGATAAGCGGGAGTGGGGCACAGATACGCAGTATTTT
CDR3 protein: CASSQDKREWGTDTQYF

D gene: TRBD2
clone size: few
V gene: TRBV5-1
J gene: TRBJ2-1
CDR3 DNA: TGCGCCAGCAGCCTTGGACTAGCGAGCCGCTCCTACAATGAGCAGTTCTTC
CDR3 protein: CASSLGLASRSYNEQFF

D gene: NA
clone size: NA
V gene: TRBV29-1
J gene: TRBJ1-5
CDR3 DNA: TGCAGCGTTGCACAGGGTCTCGATCAGCCCCAGCATTTT
CDR3 protein: CSVAQGLDQPQHF

D gene: TRBD2
clone size: NA
V gene: TRBV2
J gene: TRBJ2-2
CDR3 DNA: TGTGCCAGCAGCCGACTAGCGGGAGTGCCCGGGGAGCTGTTTTTT
CDR3 protein: CASSRLAGVPGELFF

D gene: NA
clone size: NA
V gene: TRBV28
J gene: TRBJ2-6
CDR3 DNA: TGTGCCAGCAGTTGGACAGCTTCCTCCTCTGGGGCCAACGTCCTGACTTTC
CDR3 protein: CASSWTASSSGANVLTF